This TCR beta chain derives from a study of blood T cell repertoires in COVID-19. Data came from immunoSEQ multiplex PCR; TCRdb stores just in-frame clones and leaves some out. This table holds over 85,000 clones, roughly 85% found once. The CDR3 contains 14 residues. The V end was cut by 4 bases, the J end by 3 bases, with 13 bases between. Germline V gene lookup returns CDR1 SGHNT and CDR2 YYREEE (reference sequence). This clone was counted a single time. Sample: peripheral blood. The chain employs TRBV5-4 and TRBJ2-5, with a possible D match to TRBD2 (6 bases). The receptor was derived from an elderly woman with active or convalescent COVID-19. The CDR3 region is CASSLPGLEETQYF. As DNA, the CDR3 is TGTGCCAGCAGCCTCCCGGGACTTGAAGAGACCCAGTACTTC.